Below, 27 T cell receptor beta chains from the same sample are listed, as sequenced in a study of shared clonotypes between healthy human individuals. Repertoires were generated with immunoSEQ multiplex PCR, while TCRdb's copy carries only in-frame clones and drops some. The table records about 2 million clones, 85% to 95% of them present only once. The specimen was naive CD4+ T cells sorted from blood. The subset: CD45RA+ positively selected. The receptor source for this set is a man aged 18 to 29 in good health.

This sequence joins TRBV5-1 and TRBJ2-1; D gene uncertain. The germline V and J ends were trimmed by 4 bases and 4 bases, with 12 bases remaining between them. Germline lookup yields CDR1 SGHRS and CDR2 YFSETQ. The CDR3 runs to 14 residues. The CDR3 DNA follows: TGCGCCAGCAGCCCCCTTGGACCTTACAATGAGCAGTTCTTC. Its protein is CASSPLGPYNEQFF.

The chain is built from TRBV11-2 and TRBJ2-2, with D possibly matching TRBD1 (6 bases). The V gene lost 7 bases and the J gene lost 5 bases, with 14 bases spanning the gap. Germline CDR1 is SGHAT and CDR2 is FQNNGV. There are 14 residues in the CDR3. This CDR3 reads CASTRAGETGELFF. The CDR3 bases are TGTGCCAGCACCCGGGCAGGGGAAACCGGGGAGCTGTTTTTT.

The gene calls are TRBV11-2 and TRBJ2-3; 8 bases are shared with TRBD2. Unmatched junction bases numbered 8, after V lost 5 bases and J lost 4 bases. Per the germline V gene, CDR1 is SGHAT and CDR2 is FQNNGV. The CDR3 has 15 residues. CDR3 nucleotides: TGTGCCAGCAGCAAGACCGTAGCGGGGTCAGATACGCAGTATTTT. Protein: CASSKTVAGSDTQYF.

The rearrangement uses TRBV18 and TRBJ2-1, with TRBD1 matching 7 bases. The CDR3 is 15 residues long. Germline V gene lookup returns CDR1 KGHSH and CDR2 LQKENI. V was clipped by 3 bases and J by 6 bases; unmatched bases: 8. The CDR3 DNA follows: TGTGCCAGCTCACCTGGACAGGCTGAAGGCAATGAGCAGTTCTTC. Protein: CASSPGQAEGNEQFF.

The chain uses TRBV7-2 and TRBJ2-7; D gene unclear. Between the trimmed V and J ends, which lost 1 base and 0 bases, there was a span of 19 bases. This CDR3 comprises 18 residues. Germline loops: CDR1 SGHTA, CDR2 FQGNSA. As DNA, the CDR3 is TGTGCCAGCAGCTTAGAACTGGGCAGTCCTGTCAGCTCCTACGAGCAGTACTTC. Its protein is CASSLELGSPVSSYEQYF.

This chain connects TRBV7-2 to TRBJ2-1; D gene unclear. V shed 5 bases and J shed 3 bases, with 14 bases lying between them. Per germline, CDR1 SGHTA and CDR2 FQGNSA. The CDR3 consists of 15 residues. CDR3 residues: CASSVGLGIYNEQFF. DNA for the CDR3: TGTGCCAGCAGCGTAGGTCTGGGGATCTACAATGAGCAGTTCTTC.

The genes are TRBV7-9 and TRBJ2-1, with D unclear. V lost 1 base, J lost 9 bases, and 13 bases lay in between. CDR1 is SEHNR, CDR2 FQNEAQ, per germline (reference sequence). This CDR3 contains 14 residues. CDR3 bases: TGTGCCAGCAGCTTAGATCCCCTGGAGAGTGAGCAGTTCTTC. Residues: CASSLDPLESEQFF.

V gene TRBV2 combines with J gene TRBJ2-7; D remains ambiguous. Germline CDR1 SNHLY, CDR2 FYNNEI. V was cut by 4 bases and J by 7 bases, with 17 bases left in between. This CDR3 region has 14 residues. This CDR3 is CASSVGMMPGEQYF. The CDR3 DNA reads TGTGCCAGCAGTGTTGGAATGATGCCTGGGGAGCAGTACTTC.

The CDR3 region has the DNA TGTGCCTGCGGCCAGACAGGGGGCGGTCAGCCCCAGCATTTT. It encodes CACGQTGGGQPQHF. The chain links TRBV2 to TRBJ1-5, with TRBD1 identical over 10 bases. Germline values: CDR1 SNHLY, CDR2 FYNNEI. This CDR3 contains 14 residues. The V and J ends lost 11 bases and 6 bases, in that order; junction bases with no gene match: 10.

The V gene is TRBV19, the J gene TRBJ2-7, with 7 bases identical to TRBD1. CDR3 size: 14 residues. The junction had 5 bases not matched to a gene; V was cut back by 6 bases and J by 0 bases. Per germline, CDR1 LNHDA and CDR2 SQIVND (reference sequence). The CDR3 is CASSGTASSYEQYF. CDR3 coding DNA: TGTGCCAGTAGCGGGACAGCGAGCTCCTACGAGCAGTACTTC.

This clone has a handful of counts. Germline and junction disagree at one end, which may indicate a read error. This sequence joins TRBV2 and TRBJ1-2; no definite D call. This CDR3 is 13 amino acids long. CDR1 SNHLY and CDR2 FYNNEI come from the germline V gene. The CDR3 region has the DNA TGTGCCAGTAGTGCAGGACCCCAAGATGGCTACACCTTC. Protein: CASSAGPQDGYTF.

This clone was recorded only once. The V and J genes are TRBV11-2 and TRBJ2-3; D is uncertain. Trimming cost V 8 bases and J 0 bases, with 9 bases left between them. This CDR3 spans 13 amino acids. Germline CDR1 reads SGHAT; CDR2 reads FQNNGV. Here the CDR3 DNA reads TGTGCCAGCTCTCGGGTTAGCACAGATACGCAGTATTTT. This encodes CASSRVSTDTQYF.

This chain joins TRBV7-9 and TRBJ1-2; no clear D. In germline, CDR1 is SEHNR, CDR2 FQNEAQ (reference sequence). V shed 2 bases and J shed 4 bases, with 8 bases lying between them. The length of the CDR3 is 13 residues. The CDR3 coding sequence is TGTGCCAGCAGCTTATTACAGTTCTATGGCTACACCTTC. This encodes CASSLLQFYGYTF.

This rearrangement joins TRBV2 to TRBJ2-6; D unclear. The germline V gene encodes CDR1 SNHLY and CDR2 FYNNEI. V lost 7 bases, J lost 0 bases, and 13 bases lay in between. This CDR3 has 16 amino acids. The CDR3 bases are TGTGCCAGCATTTGGCAGCTACACTCTGGGGCCAACGTCCTGACTTTC. It is translated as CASIWQLHSGANVLTF.

This chain joins TRBV7-2 and TRBJ2-7; 10 positions agree with TRBD1. Unmatched junction bases numbered 4, after V lost 4 bases and J lost 4 bases. CDR3 length equals 14 residues. The V gene's germline CDR1 is SGHTA and CDR2 FQGNSA. Written as DNA, the CDR3 is TGTGCCAGCAGCTCAGGACAGGGGGTTTACGAGCAGTACTTC. Its translation is CASSSGQGVYEQYF.

The CDR3 sequence: CATSSWTGSNYGYTF. CDR3 DNA sequence: TGTGCCACCAGCAGTTGGACAGGGTCTAACTATGGCTACACCTTC. The chain uses TRBV15 and TRBJ1-2; 8 bases match TRBD1. CDR1 is LNHNV, CDR2 YYDKDF, per germline (reference sequence). J gave up 0 bases and V 3 bases, and 3 bases lay outside the gene matches. This CDR3 contains 15 residues.

The chain carries TRBV5-1 and TRBJ2-4; 10 bases line up with TRBD2. CDR1 and CDR2 (germline): SGHRS, YFSETQ. Trimming took 6 bases from V and 8 from J; bases not matched to a gene: 5. The CDR3 consists of 13 residues. CDR3 coding DNA: TGCGCCAGCATGCTAGCGGGAGAGGACATTCAGTACTTC. It encodes CASMLAGEDIQYF.

The chain recombines TRBV10-1 with TRBJ2-1; D could derive from TRBD1 or TRBD2 (5 bases each). Trimming cost V 7 bases and J 3 bases, with 16 bases left between them. The germline CDR1 and CDR2 sequences are WNHNN and SYGVQD (reference sequence). The CDR3 extends over 15 amino acids. The CDR3, as DNA: TGCGCCAGCATATCACCCGGGACGGTCTACAATGAGCAGTTCTTC. This gives the protein CASISPGTVYNEQFF.

On this clone itself: Additional DNA sequences in this sample encode the identical CDR3. The chain has TRBV5-1 and TRBJ2-5, with D unclear. Germline lookup yields CDR1 SGHRS and CDR2 YFSETQ. This CDR3 region has 14 residues. The V end was cut by 0 bases, the J end by 1 base, with 7 bases between. The CDR3 region is CASSLGLIQETQYF. CDR3 bases: TGCGCCAGCAGCTTGGGGCTAATCCAAGAGACCCAGTACTTC.

This chain connects TRBV5-1 to TRBJ2-7; tentatively, D is TRBD1 (5 bases). V was trimmed by 0 bases and J by 2 bases, leaving 15 bases between them. Germline V gene lookup returns CDR1 SGHRS and CDR2 YFSETQ. There are 16 residues in the CDR3. Written as DNA, the CDR3 is TGCGCCAGCAGCTTGGATGGGCAGGGCAAGACCTACGAGCAGTACTTC. Its protein product is CASSLDGQGKTYEQYF.

This sequence joins TRBV30 and TRBJ1-4, with a possible D match to TRBD1 (5 bases). Trimming shortened V by 0 bases and J by 11 bases, and 19 bases separated the two germline ends. Germline V gene lookup returns CDR1 GTSNPN and CDR2 SVGIG (reference sequence). CDR3 length: 15 residues. CDR3 nucleotides: TGTGCCTGGAGTGTACGAAGGGGCCCCGGGAGGAAACTGTTTTTT. Its translation is CAWSVRRGPGRKLFF.

The V call is TRBV7-3, the J call TRBJ2-3, with 8 bases aligning to TRBD2. V lost 5 bases, J lost 4 bases, and 8 bases stayed unmatched. Germline CDR1 reads SGHTA; CDR2 reads FQGTGA. The CDR3 contains 15 residues. CDR3 in amino acids: CASSPVGGAADTQYF. CDR3 DNA sequence: TGTGCCAGCAGCCCCGTCGGGGGGGCAGCAGATACGCAGTATTTT. Supplemented by reference TRBV7-3 and TRBJ2-3, the full variable domain reads GAGVSQTPSNKVTEKGKYVELRCDPISGHTALYWYRQSLGQGPEFLIYFQGTGAADDSGLPNDRFFAVRPEGSVSTLKIQRTERGDSAVYLCASSPVGGAADTQYFGPGTRLTVL.

The genes are TRBV4-3 and TRBJ1-2; TRBD1 matches 9 bases. The CDR3 covers 17 residues. Germline trimming cut 1 base from V and 4 bases from J; bases unmatched to any gene: 10. Germline V lookup: CDR1 LGHNA, CDR2 YSLEER. CDR3 nucleotide sequence: TGCGCCAGCAGCCAAGGGACAGGGGCCCACGCCGCCTATGGCTACACCTTC. It codes for CASSQGTGAHAAYGYTF.

Notes on this clone: In the same sample, other DNA sequences code for this CDR3. The chain couples TRBV9 to TRBJ2-3, with a possible D match to TRBD2 (5 bases). The CDR3 length is 14 residues. V shed 4 bases and J shed 1 base, with 10 bases lying between them. The V gene's germline CDR1 is SGDLS and CDR2 YYNGEE. Here the CDR3 reads CASSSRTGTDTQYF. DNA of the CDR3: TGTGCCAGCAGCTCCCGGACTGGCACAGATACGCAGTATTTT.

The chain couples TRBV6-6 to TRBJ2-3; 8 nucleotides align to TRBD2. This CDR3 has 16 residues. Germline values: CDR1 MNHNY, CDR2 SVGAGI (reference sequence). V shed 5 bases, J shed 0 bases, and the junction held 7 bases outside the gene matches. The CDR3 loop reads CASSPGGASSTDTQYF. Here the CDR3 DNA reads TGTGCCAGCAGTCCCGGGGGGGCTTCTAGCACAGATACGCAGTATTTT.

The chain employs TRBV14 and TRBJ2-5; 10 nucleotides match TRBD2. V trimming: 3 bases; J trimming: 4 bases; junction bases outside the gene matches: 2. The CDR3 covers 14 residues. Per the germline V gene, CDR1 is SGHDN and CDR2 is FVKESK. The CDR3 reads CASSHRTSGETQYF. CDR3 nucleotide sequence: TGTGCCAGCAGCCACCGGACTAGCGGAGAGACCCAGTACTTC.

The chain is built from TRBV7-2 and TRBJ2-2; TRBD1 is a possible D gene (6 bases). The V end lost 2 bases, the J end lost 7 bases, and 17 bases lay between the germline ends. Germline CDR1 and CDR2: SGHTA and FQGNSA. The CDR3 spans 16 residues. CDR3 in amino acids: CASSLQTGSQGGELFF. The CDR3 DNA reads TGTGCCAGCAGCTTACAGACAGGCTCCCAGGGCGGGGAGCTGTTTTTT.